The 14 T cell receptor beta chains listed next were all sequenced from one sample in a study of shared clonotypes between healthy human individuals. Sequenced by immunoSEQ multiplex PCR; TCRdb stores in-frame clones only, minus some. The table includes roughly 2.1 million clones, 93% detected once. CD45RO-negative, CCR7-selected cells formed the naive CD8 fraction, which excluded terminally differentiated effector memory CD45RA+ cells. Specimen: naive CD8+ T cells from PBMCs. The receptors shown here come from a man younger than 35 in good health. Some clones in this sample may be carry-over from other donors' samples.

V usage is TRBV2 and J usage is TRBJ2-5, with 10 nucleotides matching TRBD2. The CDR3 loop spans 19 amino acids. V lost 10 bases to trimming and J lost 5 bases; unmatched junction nucleotides: 25. Germline CDR1 is SNHLY and CDR2 is FYNNEI. CDR3 loop: CATAGGSGRSLILMETQYF. CDR3 DNA sequence: TGTGCCACGGCCGGAGGTAGCGGGAGGTCTCTTATCTTGATGGAGACCCAGTACTTC. The variable domain in full, with the rest retrieved from reference TRBV2 and TRBJ2-5, is EPEVTQTPSHQVTQMGQEVILRCVPISNHLYFYWYRQILGQKVEFLVSFYNNEISEKSEIFDDQFSVERPDGSNFTLKIRSTKLEDSAMYFCATAGGSGRSLILMETQYFGPGTRLLVL.

The J gene is TRBJ2-7, the V gene TRBV30, with D perhaps being TRBD1 or TRBD2 (5 bases each). V was clipped by 2 bases and J by 5 bases, with 13 bases between them. The V gene's germline CDR1 is GTSNPN and CDR2 SVGIG (reference sequence). The CDR3 extends over 13 amino acids. CDR3 DNA sequence: TGTGCCTGGAGTCCTCGGGGCCCCCACGAGCAGTACTTC. Translated: CAWSPRGPHEQYF.

The V call is TRBV28, the J call TRBJ2-7; TRBD1 agrees at 7 bases. This CDR3 region has 16 residues. Per germline, CDR1 MDHEN and CDR2 SYDVKM. V was pared by 4 bases and J by 6 bases, with 15 bases of the junction left unmatched. CDR3 DNA: TGTGCCAGCAGTTCCCCCCCAGACAGGGCGTTGGGCGAGCAGTACTTC. Its protein is CASSSPPDRALGEQYF.

The rearrangement joins TRBV6-1 to TRBJ2-3, with TRBD2 identical over 12 bases. V dropped 2 bases and J dropped 4; count of bases not matched to a gene: 1. The CDR3 consists of 15 residues. Germline CDR1 is MNHNS and CDR2 is SASEGT. CDR3 region: CASSELAGGPDTQYF. CDR3 coding DNA: TGTGCCAGCAGTGAACTAGCGGGAGGGCCAGATACGCAGTATTTT.

A remark on this clone: The same CDR3 also results from other DNA sequences found in this sample. The chain recombines TRBV27 with TRBJ2-1; no firm D call. Trimming pared 6 bases from V and 5 bases from J, leaving 8 bases between. CDR3 length equals 12 residues. Germline V gene lookup returns CDR1 MNHEY and CDR2 SMNVEV (reference sequence). For the CDR3, the DNA is TGTGCCAGCAGAAGTTCCCACAATGAGCAGTTCTTC. Translating gives CASRSSHNEQFF.

To note about this clone: The same CDR3 arises from other DNA sequences in this sample as well. The chain employs TRBV29-1 and TRBJ2-7; 9 bases match TRBD1. With V trimmed by 5 bases and J by 2 bases, 4 bases remained unmatched. The CDR3 totals 13 residues. CDR1 is SQVTM, CDR2 ANQGSEA, per germline. The CDR3 DNA is TGCAGCGTTTTGGGACAGGGCGCCTACGAGCAGTACTTC. As protein: CSVLGQGAYEQYF.

This chain joins TRBV19 and TRBJ2-7; D possibly corresponds to TRBD1 (6 bases). V was cut by 3 bases and J by 2 bases, with 14 bases left in between. This CDR3 contains 15 residues. CDR1 and CDR2 (germline): LNHDA, SQIVND (reference sequence). The CDR3 loop is CASSIRIGTPYEQYF. CDR3 nucleotides: TGTGCCAGTAGTATTAGAATCGGGACACCCTACGAGCAGTACTTC.

This chain joins TRBV21-1 and TRBJ2-1; TRBD1 is the table's D call, not checked against the DNA. TRBV21-1 is listed as a pseudogene. The length of the CDR3 is 12 residues. The CDR3 nucleotides are TGTGCCAGCAGCCCTGGACAACATGAGCAGTTCTTC. The encoded protein is CASSPGQHEQFF.

This chain joins TRBV5-4 and TRBJ2-7; the D is unclear. The CDR3 sequence is 13 residues long. Looked up from germline, CDR1 is SGHNT and CDR2 is YYREEE (reference sequence). V lost 2 bases to trimming and J lost 2 bases, with 8 bases between them. The CDR3 nucleotides read TGTGCCAGCAGCTTTGGGCCCCCCTACGAGCAGTACTTC. Its protein product is CASSFGPPYEQYF.

The gene calls are TRBV7-9 and TRBJ1-2; D possibly corresponds to TRBD1 (5 bases). From germline, CDR1 is SEHNR and CDR2 FQNEAQ (reference sequence). The V gene lost 2 bases and the J gene lost 2 bases, with 12 bases spanning the gap. The CDR3 length is 15 residues. DNA for the CDR3: TGTGCCAGCAGCTTACTGGACAACTTGAACTATGGCTACACCTTC. This codes for CASSLLDNLNYGYTF.

The chain recombines TRBV7-9 with TRBJ2-1, with D possibly being TRBD1 (5 bases). The CDR3 length is 13 residues. The germline V gene has CDR1 SEHNR and CDR2 FQNEAQ (reference sequence). Deletions cut 6 bases from V and 9 bases from J, with 15 bases between. The CDR3 DNA reads TGTGCCAGCAGTCCGAAGGGGTGGGGTGAGCAGTTCTTC. Amino acids: CASSPKGWGEQFF. The full variable domain, completed using reference TRBV7-9 and TRBJ2-1, is DTGVSQNPRHKITKRGQNVTFRCDPISEHNRLYWYRQTLGQGPEFLTYFQNEAQLEKSRLLSDRFSAERPKGSFSTLEIQRTEQGDSAMYLCASSPKGWGEQFFGPGTRLTVL.

V gene TRBV15 combines with J gene TRBJ1-3; 7 nucleotides line up with TRBD1. Germline values: CDR1 LNHNV, CDR2 YYDKDF (reference sequence). Losses at the gene ends were 1 base for V and 2 bases for J; bases not matched to a gene: 8. The length of the CDR3 is 17 residues. The CDR3 coding sequence is TGTGCCACCAGCAGAGCCTTCCCCGGGACAGCTGGAAACACCATATATTTT. This translates into CATSRAFPGTAGNTIYF.

V and J are TRBV29-1 and TRBJ2-1; D unclear. The length of the CDR3 is 12 residues. The V gene lost 3 bases and the J gene lost 4 bases, with 7 bases spanning the gap. CDR1 SQVTM and CDR2 ANQGSEA come from the germline V gene. CDR3: CSVERIYNEQFF. The CDR3 DNA sequence: TGCAGCGTTGAGAGGATATACAATGAGCAGTTCTTC.

The V gene is TRBV2, the J gene TRBJ1-5; weak D call: TRBD1 (5 bases). CDR3 length: 18 amino acids. V was shortened by 2 bases and J by 4 bases, with 21 bases between the two germline ends. Per the germline V gene, CDR1 is SNHLY and CDR2 is FYNNEI. The CDR3 nucleotides are TGTGCCAGCAGTGAACGTTTTTTTTTAGGGACGGATAATCAGCCCCAGCATTTT. It encodes CASSERFFLGTDNQPQHF.